What follows are 19 T cell receptor beta chains derived from one specimen sequenced in a study of blood T cell repertoires in COVID-19. This table comes from immunoSEQ multiplex PCR, and its TCRdb copy is limited to in-frame clones, with some not included. Here the sample spans around 270,000 clones, roughly nine tenths being singletons. Sequencing was carried out using peripheral blood. The receptors derive from a man aged 40-49 years who had recovered from COVID-19.

DNA of the CDR3: TGTGCCAGCAGCCAGCTCGGAGGGGCGAAGACCCAGTACTTC. It codes for CASSQLGGAKTQYF. The chain carries TRBV3-1 (or the pseudogene TRBV3-2) and TRBJ2-5; a possible D gene is TRBD2 (6 bases). The V gene's germline CDR1 is LGHDT and CDR2 YNNKEL (reference sequence). The V end was cut by 3 bases, the J end by 6 bases, with 14 bases between. The CDR3 covers 14 residues.

This rearrangement joins TRBV5-4 to TRBJ1-6; 8 nucleotides agree with TRBD1. The V segment lost 5 bases and the J segment 0 bases; nucleotides outside the gene matches: 1. There are 15 residues in the CDR3. Germline V CDR1 and CDR2: SGHNT, YYREEE (reference sequence). The CDR3 sequence: CASRQGDSYNSPLHF. For the CDR3, the DNA is TGTGCCAGCAGACAGGGGGACTCCTATAATTCACCCCTCCACTTT.

The V and J genes are TRBV27 and TRBJ1-1, with 9 bases matching TRBD1. The junction had 12 bases not matched to a gene; V was cut back by 3 bases and J by 4 bases. The CDR3 runs 17 residues. Per germline, CDR1 MNHEY and CDR2 SMNVEV (reference sequence). The CDR3 bases are TGTGCCAGCAGTTTCCGAATCGTACGGGACAGGGCCACTGAAGCTTTCTTT. The encoded protein is CASSFRIVRDRATEAFF.

This chain links TRBV3-1 (or the pseudogene TRBV3-2) with TRBJ2-1; 10 positions match TRBD1. There are 15 residues in the CDR3. Germline V gene lookup returns CDR1 LGHDT and CDR2 YNNKEL (reference sequence). Losses at the gene ends were 4 bases for V and 4 bases for J; bases not matched to a gene: 4. The CDR3 nucleotides read TGTGCCAGCAGCCTGGACAGGGGGAGATACAATGAGCAGTTCTTC. Translated: CASSLDRGRYNEQFF.

CDR3 sequence (DNA): TGCGCCAGCCGCCCCAATAGCGGGAGGCTAACCGCCAATGAGCAGTTCTTC. Its translation: CASRPNSGRLTANEQFF. This chain connects TRBV5-1 to TRBJ2-1, with 10 bases fitting TRBD2. The CDR3 is 17 amino acids. CDR1 is SGHRS, CDR2 YFSETQ, per germline. Trimming removed 7 bases from V and 6 bases from J; junction bases left unmatched: 16.

CDR3 DNA sequence: TGCGCCAGCAGTCAGAGCGGGACCTATATTAGCATTCAGTACTTC. Encoded protein: CASSQSGTYISIQYF. This chain uses TRBV23-1 with TRBJ2-4, with 7 bases matching TRBD2. TRBV23-1 is given ORF status, its function remaining uncertain. The CDR3 runs to 15 residues. The trim removed 3 bases at V and 9 bases at J, leaving 11 bases unmatched.

The V and J genes are TRBV2 and TRBJ2-7, with 11 bases aligning to TRBD2. CDR1 is SNHLY and CDR2 is FYNNEI in the germline V gene. This CDR3 contains 15 residues. V lost 4 bases and J lost 0; bases outside the gene matches: 2. The DNA for the CDR3 is TGTGCCAGCAGTGTCACTAGCGGGGGCTCCTACGAGCAGTACTTC. Translation gives CASSVTSGGSYEQYF. Variable domain in full (rest from reference TRBV2 and TRBJ2-7): EPEVTQTPSHQVTQMGQEVILRCVPISNHLYFYWYRQILGQKVEFLVSFYNNEISEKSEIFDDQFSVERPDGSNFTLKIRSTKLEDSAMYFCASSVTSGGSYEQYFGPGTRLTVT.

This chain joins TRBV3-1 (or the pseudogene TRBV3-2) and TRBJ2-7, with D perhaps matching TRBD1 (6 bases). V lost 8 bases and J lost 1, with 12 bases in between. The CDR3 runs 13 residues. CDR1 and CDR2 from the germline V gene are LGHDT and YNNKEL (reference sequence). CDR3 region: CASGWGPSYEQYF. The CDR3 nucleotides read TGTGCCAGCGGTTGGGGGCCTTCCTACGAGCAGTACTTC.

The sample holds a few counts of this clone. This chain uses TRBV2 with TRBJ2-7, with 11 bases identical to TRBD2. The CDR3 has 20 residues. V dropped 4 bases and J dropped 2; count of bases not matched to a gene: 19. Germline CDR1 reads SNHLY; CDR2 reads FYNNEI. The CDR3 sequence is CASSVPSSGGPQIAPYEQYF. DNA for the CDR3: TGTGCCAGCAGTGTACCCTCTAGCGGGGGGCCGCAAATCGCGCCCTACGAGCAGTACTTC.

The rearrangement joins TRBV6-2 or TRBV6-3 to TRBJ2-3, with D perhaps TRBD1 (6 bases). The length of the CDR3 is 15 residues. V was trimmed by 5 bases and J by 2 bases, leaving 14 bases between them. From germline, CDR1 is MNHEY and CDR2 SVGEGT. CDR3 DNA sequence: TGTGCCAGCAGTAAGAGGGGGAGCTACACAGATACGCAGTATTTT. Its translation is CASSKRGSYTDTQYF.

This sequence joins TRBV3-1 (or the pseudogene TRBV3-2) and TRBJ2-2; 8 nucleotides align to TRBD2. The CDR3 covers 17 residues. After removal of 4 bases from V and 4 bases from J, the junction contained 11 bases not matched to a gene. Germline-derived CDR1 and CDR2 are LGHDT and YNNKEL (reference sequence). The CDR3 DNA reads as TGTGCCAGCAGCCGGGTTGTCGGGAGGGCCCCCACCGGGGAGCTGTTTTTT. The encoded protein is CASSRVVGRAPTGELFF.

This clone was counted a few times. CDR3 sequence (DNA): TGTGCCAGTAGTATCGGACAGGGAGGTTCTGAAGCTTTCTTT. Translation gives CASSIGQGGSEAFF. The chain links TRBV19 to TRBJ1-1; 8 bases are a match to TRBD1. The germline V gene encodes CDR1 LNHDA and CDR2 SQIVND (reference sequence). V shed 3 bases, J shed 6 bases, and the junction held 6 bases outside the gene matches. CDR3 length: 14 residues. The entire variable domain, with the rest obtained from reference TRBV19 and TRBJ1-1, is as follows: DGGITQSPKYLFRKEGQNVTLSCEQNLNHDAMYWYRQDPGQGLRLIYYSQIVNDFQKGDIAEGYSVSREKKESFPLTVTSAQKNPTAFYLCASSIGQGGSEAFFGQGTRLTVV.

This chain connects TRBV5-6 to TRBJ1-6, with TRBD1 identical over 8 bases. Germline V gene lookup returns CDR1 SGHDT and CDR2 YYEEEE. The CDR3 sequence is 19 residues long. The V segment lost 0 bases and the J segment 0 bases; nucleotides outside the gene matches: 8. The CDR3, as DNA: TGTGCCAGCAGCTTGGACTCCGGGACAGGATTCTCCTATAATTCACCCCTCCACTTT. This translates into CASSLDSGTGFSYNSPLHF.

The chain has TRBV6-5 and TRBJ1-5, with 8 bases aligning to TRBD1. The CDR3 contains 14 residues. V lost 6 bases to trimming and J lost 5 bases; unmatched junction nucleotides: 6. Germline V gene data show CDR1 as MNHEY and CDR2 as SVGAGI. The CDR3 sequence: CASSLGQGHQPQHF. The CDR3 bases are TGTGCCAGCAGCCTCGGACAGGGTCATCAGCCCCAGCATTTT.

The chain links TRBV19 to TRBJ2-1; D possibly corresponds to TRBD1 (6 bases). The ends were cut back, 4 bases at V and 0 bases at J, with 7 bases in the middle. Per germline, CDR1 LNHDA and CDR2 SQIVND (reference sequence). The CDR3 totals 14 residues. CDR3: CASSRDISYNEQFF. CDR3 bases: TGTGCCAGTAGTAGGGACATCTCCTACAATGAGCAGTTCTTC.

Points on this clone: The sample contains more than one DNA sequence encoding this CDR3. This chain links TRBV19 with TRBJ2-7; TRBD1 matches 8 bases. Germline CDR1 reads LNHDA; CDR2 reads SQIVND (reference sequence). This CDR3 is 14 amino acids long. The V segment lost 6 bases and the J segment 1 base; nucleotides outside the gene matches: 5. The CDR3 region has the DNA TGTGCCAGTAGCCGGACAGGGTTATCCTACGAGCAGTACTTC. Its translation is CASSRTGLSYEQYF.

This chain uses TRBV11-2 with TRBJ1-2; TRBD1 might be the D (6 bases). This CDR3 has 16 residues. Germline loops: CDR1 SGHAT, CDR2 FQNNGV. Trimming removed 7 bases from V and 1 base from J, with 19 bases in between. CDR3 region: CASTLGGGSFNYGYTF. DNA of the CDR3: TGTGCCAGCACCCTTGGGGGCGGCTCCTTTAACTATGGCTACACCTTC.

The chain has TRBV15 and TRBJ2-7, with D maybe TRBD2 (5 bases). The CDR3 totals 14 residues. The V end was cut by 6 bases, the J end by 6 bases, with 18 bases between. Germline lookup yields CDR1 LNHNV and CDR2 YYDKDF (reference sequence). This CDR3 is CATRRDYRSPEQYF. The CDR3 DNA reads TGTGCCACCAGGAGGGATTACCGAAGCCCCGAGCAGTACTTC. The whole variable domain, filled in from reference TRBV15 and TRBJ2-7, reads DAMVIQNPRYQVTQFGKPVTLSCSQTLNHNVMYWYQQKSSQAPKLLFHYYDKDFNNEADTPDNFQSRRPNTSFCFLDIRSPGLGDTAMYLCATRRDYRSPEQYFGPGTRLTVT.

The chain carries TRBV5-1 and TRBJ2-3; perhaps TRBD2 as D (6 bases). This CDR3 is built from 16 residues. V gave up 4 bases and J gave up 0 bases, with 15 bases separating them. From germline, CDR1 is SGHRS and CDR2 YFSETQ. CDR3: CASSTRAGFSTDTQYF. CDR3 nucleotide sequence: TGCGCCAGCAGCACAAGAGCGGGCTTTAGCACAGATACGCAGTATTTT.